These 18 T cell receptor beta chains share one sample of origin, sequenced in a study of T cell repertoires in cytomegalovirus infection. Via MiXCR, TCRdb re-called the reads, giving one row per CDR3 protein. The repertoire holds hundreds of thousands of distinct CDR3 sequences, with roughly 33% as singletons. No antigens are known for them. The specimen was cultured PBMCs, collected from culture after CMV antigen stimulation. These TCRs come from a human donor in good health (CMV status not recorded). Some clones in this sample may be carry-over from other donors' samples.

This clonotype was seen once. The CDR3 nucleotides read TGCAGCGCCCGGACTAGCGCAATCTATGAGCAGTTCTTC. Translation gives CSARTSAIYEQFF. V gene TRBV29-1 combines with J gene TRBJ2-1; 9 bases align to TRBD2. With V trimmed by 7 bases and J by 8 bases, 9 bases remained unmatched. CDR3 length equals 13 residues. Looked up from germline, CDR1 is SQVTM and CDR2 is ANQGSEA.

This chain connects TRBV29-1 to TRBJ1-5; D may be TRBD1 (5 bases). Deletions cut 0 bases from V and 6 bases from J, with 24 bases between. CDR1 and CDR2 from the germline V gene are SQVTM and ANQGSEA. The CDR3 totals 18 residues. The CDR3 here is CSVEDRVSGPPLGQPQHF. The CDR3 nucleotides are TGCAGCGTTGAAGATCGAGTTTCAGGGCCGCCTCTAGGTCAGCCCCAGCATTTT.

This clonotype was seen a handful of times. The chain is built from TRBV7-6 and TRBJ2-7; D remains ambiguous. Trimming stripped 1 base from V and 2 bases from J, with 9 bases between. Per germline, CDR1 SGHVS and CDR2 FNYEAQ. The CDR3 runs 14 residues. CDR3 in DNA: TGTGCCAGCAGCTTAGGTGGCCACCCCTACGAGCAGTACTTC. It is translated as CASSLGGHPYEQYF.

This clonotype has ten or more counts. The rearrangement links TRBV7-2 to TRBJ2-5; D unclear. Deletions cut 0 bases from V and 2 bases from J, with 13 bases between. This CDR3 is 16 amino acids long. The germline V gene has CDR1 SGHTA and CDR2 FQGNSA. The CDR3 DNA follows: TGTGCCAGCAGCTTAGCGCGAACAGCTACACAAGAGACCCAGTACTTC. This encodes CASSLARTATQETQYF.

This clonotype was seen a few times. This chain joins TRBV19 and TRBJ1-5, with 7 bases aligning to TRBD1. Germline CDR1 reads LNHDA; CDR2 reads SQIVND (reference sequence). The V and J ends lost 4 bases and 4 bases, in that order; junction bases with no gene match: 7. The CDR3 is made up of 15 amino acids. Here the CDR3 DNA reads TGTGCCAGTAGTAGGGACAGCCCCGCTAATCAGCCCCAGCATTTT. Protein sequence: CASSRDSPANQPQHF.

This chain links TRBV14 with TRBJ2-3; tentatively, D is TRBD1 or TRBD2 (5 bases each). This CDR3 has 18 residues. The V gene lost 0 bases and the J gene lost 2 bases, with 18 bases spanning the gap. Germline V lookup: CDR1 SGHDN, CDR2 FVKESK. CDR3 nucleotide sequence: TGTGCCAGCAGCCAAGATGGGGCAGGGACCCCTCTCACAGATACGCAGTATTTT. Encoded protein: CASSQDGAGTPLTDTQYF.

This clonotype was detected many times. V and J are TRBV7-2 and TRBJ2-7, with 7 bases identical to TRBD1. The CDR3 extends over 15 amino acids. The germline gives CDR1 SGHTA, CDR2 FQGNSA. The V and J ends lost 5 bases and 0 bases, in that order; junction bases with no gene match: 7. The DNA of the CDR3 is TGTGCCAGCAGCCTGGTCAGGGGGAGCTCCTACGAGCAGTACTTC. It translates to CASSLVRGSSYEQYF.

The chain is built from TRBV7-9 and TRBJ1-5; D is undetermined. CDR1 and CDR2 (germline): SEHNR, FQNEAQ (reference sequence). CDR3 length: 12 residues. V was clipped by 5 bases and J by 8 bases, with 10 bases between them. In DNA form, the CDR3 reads TGTGCCAGCAGCACCCTCTACGAGCCCCAGCATTTT. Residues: CASSTLYEPQHF.

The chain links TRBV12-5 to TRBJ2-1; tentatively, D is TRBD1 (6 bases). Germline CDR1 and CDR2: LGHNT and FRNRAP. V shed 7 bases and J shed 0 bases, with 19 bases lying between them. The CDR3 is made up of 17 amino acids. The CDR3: CASAKLPTGTSYNEQFF. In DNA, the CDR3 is TGTGCTAGTGCCAAACTTCCCACAGGGACCTCCTACAATGAGCAGTTCTTC. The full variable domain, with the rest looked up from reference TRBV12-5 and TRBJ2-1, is DARVTQTPRHKVTEMGQEVTMRCQPILGHNTVFWYRQTMMQGLELLAYFRNRAPLDDSGMPKDRFSAEMPDATLATLKIQPSEPRDSAVYFCASAKLPTGTSYNEQFFGPGTRLTVL.

CDR3 DNA sequence: TGTGCCAGTAGTATAACCAATGGGAATGAAAAACTGTTTTTT. Encoded protein: CASSITNGNEKLFF. V is TRBV19 and J is TRBJ1-4, with unresolved D. V lost 2 bases, J lost 5 bases, and 9 bases lay in between. Germline CDR1 LNHDA, CDR2 SQIVND (reference sequence). The CDR3 covers 14 residues.

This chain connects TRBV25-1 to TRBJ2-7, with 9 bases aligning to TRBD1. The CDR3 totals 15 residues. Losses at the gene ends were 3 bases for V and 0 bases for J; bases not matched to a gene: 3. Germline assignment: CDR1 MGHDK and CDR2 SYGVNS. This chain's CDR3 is CASSEGQGSSYEQYF. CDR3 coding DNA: TGTGCCAGCAGTGAGGGACAGGGAAGCTCCTACGAGCAGTACTTC.

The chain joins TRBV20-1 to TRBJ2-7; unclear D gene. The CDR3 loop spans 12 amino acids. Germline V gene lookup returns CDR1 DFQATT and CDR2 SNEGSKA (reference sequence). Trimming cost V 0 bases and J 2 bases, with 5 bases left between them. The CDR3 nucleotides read TGCAGTGCTAGAGACGACACCTACGAGCAGTACTTC. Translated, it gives CSARDDTYEQYF.

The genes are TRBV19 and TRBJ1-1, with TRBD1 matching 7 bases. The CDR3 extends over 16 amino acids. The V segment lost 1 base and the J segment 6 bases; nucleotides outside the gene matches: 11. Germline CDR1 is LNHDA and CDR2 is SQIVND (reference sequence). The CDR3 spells CASSIGQGVARAEAFF. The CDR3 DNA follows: TGTGCCAGTAGTATAGGCCAGGGGGTCGCGAGGGCTGAAGCTTTCTTT.

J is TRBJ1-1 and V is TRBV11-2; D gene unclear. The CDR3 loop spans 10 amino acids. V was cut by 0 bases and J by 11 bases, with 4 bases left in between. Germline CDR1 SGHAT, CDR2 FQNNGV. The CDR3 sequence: CASSLEGAFF. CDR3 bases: TGTGCCAGCAGCTTAGAAGGCGCTTTCTTT.

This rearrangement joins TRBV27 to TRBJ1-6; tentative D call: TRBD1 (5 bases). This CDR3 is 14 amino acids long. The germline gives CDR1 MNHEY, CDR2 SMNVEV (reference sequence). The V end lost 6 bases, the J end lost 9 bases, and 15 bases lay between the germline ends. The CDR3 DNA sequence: TGTGCCAGCAGCGGGACCCTTCTTGGTTCACCCCTCCACTTT. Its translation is CASSGTLLGSPLHF.

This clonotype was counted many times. The CDR3 here is CASSPRSGTDPYEQYF. The DNA for the CDR3 is TGTGCCAGCAGCCCTAGATCCGGGACAGACCCTTACGAGCAGTACTTC. The chain employs TRBV7-2 and TRBJ2-7, with 7 bases lining up with TRBD1. The germline CDR1 and CDR2 sequences are SGHTA and FQGNSA. The CDR3 consists of 16 residues. V was clipped by 5 bases and J by 4 bases; unmatched bases: 14.

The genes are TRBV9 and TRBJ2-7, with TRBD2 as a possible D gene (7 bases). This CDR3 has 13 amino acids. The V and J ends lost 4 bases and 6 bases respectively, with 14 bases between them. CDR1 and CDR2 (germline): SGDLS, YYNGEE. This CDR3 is CASSTLGGAEQYF. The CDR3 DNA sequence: TGTGCCAGCAGCACCCTTGGGGGGGCCGAGCAGTACTTC.

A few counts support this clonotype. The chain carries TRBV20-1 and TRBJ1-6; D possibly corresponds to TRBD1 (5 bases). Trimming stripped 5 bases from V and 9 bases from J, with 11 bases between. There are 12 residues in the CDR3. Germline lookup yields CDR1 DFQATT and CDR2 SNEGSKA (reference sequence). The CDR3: CSARTYTSPLHF. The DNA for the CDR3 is TGCAGTGCTCGGACATACACTTCACCCCTCCACTTT.